Following are 17 T cell receptor beta chains from one sample sequenced in a study of monozygotic twins with inflammatory bowel disease. TCRdb re-called the 5' RACE reads and gives one entry per CDR3 protein, without DNA. There are approximately 150,000 distinct CDR3 sequences in the sample, with roughly 2.3% held by the top ten. Sequencing was performed on blood. The receptors come from a human donor with ulcerative colitis or Crohn's disease, or a healthy co-twin of an affected twin (not recorded which).

The V and J genes are TRBV12-3 or TRBV12-4 and TRBJ1-1; the D call from TCRdb, TRBD1, cannot be confirmed without DNA. This CDR3 contains 16 residues. The CDR3 here is CASSYTSGTGGTEAFF.

The chain is built from TRBV3-1 and TRBJ2-5. The germline V gene encodes CDR1 LGHDT and CDR2 YNNKEL (reference sequence). CDR3 length equals 15 residues. The CDR3: CASSQFLTAEETQYF.

V and J are TRBV11-2 and TRBJ2-7; with no DNA, the TCRdb D assignment of TRBD1 cannot be verified. Looked up from germline, CDR1 is SGHAT and CDR2 is FQNNGV. This CDR3 has 13 residues. CDR3 loop: CASSLGQGNEQYF.

The V and J genes are TRBV20-1 and TRBJ2-1; TCRdb outputs TRBD2, but without DNA this stays unchecked. Germline CDR1 DFQATT, CDR2 SNEGSKA (reference sequence). CDR3 length equals 15 residues. CDR3 region: CSAPPPERGGGEQFF.

The V and J genes are TRBV7-2 and TRBJ2-1; the D call of TRBD1 rests on TCRdb alone, since no DNA is present to check it. The CDR3 is 16 amino acids. The germline V gene has CDR1 SGHTA and CDR2 FQGNSA. This chain's CDR3 is CASSSPGTKAYNEQFF. Looking up the rest from reference TRBV7-2 and TRBJ2-1 gives the full variable domain: GAGVSQSPSNKVTEKGKDVELRCDPISGHTALYWYRQSLGQGLEFLIYFQGNSAPDKSGLPSDRFSAERTGGSVSTLTIQRTQQEDSAVYLCASSSPGTKAYNEQFFGPGTRLTVL.

V is TRBV20-1 and J is TRBJ1-2; the D call of TRBD1 rests on TCRdb alone, since no DNA is present to check it. There are 15 residues in the CDR3. CDR1 is DFQATT and CDR2 is SNEGSKA in the germline V gene (reference sequence). The CDR3 here is CSASNPPTGGYGYTF.

The chain employs TRBV18 and TRBJ2-5. Germline V gene data show CDR1 as KGHSH and CDR2 as LQKENI. There are 14 residues in the CDR3. Here the CDR3 reads CASSPPLYQETQYF.

J is TRBJ2-3 and V is TRBV5-1; TCRdb picks TRBD2, but there is no DNA to check that call. CDR3 length: 14 residues. Per the germline V gene, CDR1 is SGHRS and CDR2 is YFSETQ. CDR3 residues: CASSDLAGEETQYF. Using reference TRBV5-1 and TRBJ2-3 for the parts outside the CDR3, the full variable domain is KAGVTQTPRYLIKTRGQQVTLSCSPISGHRSVSWYQQTPGQGLQFLFEYFSETQRNKGNFPGRFSGRQFSNSRSEMNVSTLELGDSALYLCASSDLAGEETQYFGPGTRLTVL.

The gene calls are TRBV4-1 and TRBJ2-2; checking the TCRdb D call of TRBD1 is not possible without DNA. Per the germline V gene, CDR1 is MGHRA and CDR2 is YSYEKL. The CDR3 has 17 amino acids. CDR3 sequence reads: CASSQDVAGPNTGELFF.

The rearrangement links TRBV5-1 to TRBJ1-1; TCRdb indicates TRBD1, and absent DNA this call remains unverified. The germline V gene encodes CDR1 SGHRS and CDR2 YFSETQ. This CDR3 contains 15 residues. The CDR3 loop is CASSFHGALNTEAFF.

The chain uses TRBV24-1 and TRBJ2-2. The CDR3 is 14 amino acids. Per the germline V gene, CDR1 is KGHDR and CDR2 is SFDVKD. CDR3 sequence reads: CATSDWRGTGELFF.

J is TRBJ2-4 and V is TRBV10-2; TCRdb's D gene call, TRBD1, goes unchecked for lack of DNA. This CDR3 has 16 residues. Germline V lookup: CDR1 WSHSY, CDR2 SAAADI. The CDR3 spells CASSESIGGDKNIQYF.

The chain combines TRBV13 with TRBJ1-1. This CDR3 has 13 residues. Germline V CDR1 and CDR2: PRHDT, FYEKMQ (reference sequence). The CDR3 loop reads CASSLSGITEAFF.

The rearrangement uses TRBV18 and TRBJ2-7. Germline V gives CDR1 KGHSH, CDR2 LQKENI. The CDR3 has 15 amino acids. CDR3 sequence reads: CASSPLSVNSYEQYF. Drawing the rest from reference TRBV18 and TRBJ2-7, the complete variable domain is NAGVMQNPRHLVRRRGQEARLRCSPMKGHSHVYWYRQLPEEGLKFMVYLQKENIIDESGMPKERFSAEFPKEGPSILRIQQVVRGDSAAYFCASSPLSVNSYEQYFGPGTRLTVT.

This sequence joins TRBV29-1 and TRBJ2-7; TCRdb outputs TRBD1, but without DNA this stays unchecked. The CDR3 has 14 amino acids. Germline CDR1 reads SQVTM; CDR2 reads ANQGSEA. The CDR3 protein is CSVATLGDSYEQYF.

This rearrangement joins TRBV6-1 to TRBJ1-1. This CDR3 is built from 15 residues. Germline loops: CDR1 MNHNS, CDR2 SASEGT. CDR3 sequence: CASSPGGAVNTEAFF.

The chain joins TRBV20-1 to TRBJ2-1; TCRdb calls TRBD2, which cannot be checked without DNA. The length of the CDR3 is 17 residues. Germline lookup yields CDR1 DFQATT and CDR2 SNEGSKA (reference sequence). The CDR3 sequence is CSAALQSRASSYNEQFF.